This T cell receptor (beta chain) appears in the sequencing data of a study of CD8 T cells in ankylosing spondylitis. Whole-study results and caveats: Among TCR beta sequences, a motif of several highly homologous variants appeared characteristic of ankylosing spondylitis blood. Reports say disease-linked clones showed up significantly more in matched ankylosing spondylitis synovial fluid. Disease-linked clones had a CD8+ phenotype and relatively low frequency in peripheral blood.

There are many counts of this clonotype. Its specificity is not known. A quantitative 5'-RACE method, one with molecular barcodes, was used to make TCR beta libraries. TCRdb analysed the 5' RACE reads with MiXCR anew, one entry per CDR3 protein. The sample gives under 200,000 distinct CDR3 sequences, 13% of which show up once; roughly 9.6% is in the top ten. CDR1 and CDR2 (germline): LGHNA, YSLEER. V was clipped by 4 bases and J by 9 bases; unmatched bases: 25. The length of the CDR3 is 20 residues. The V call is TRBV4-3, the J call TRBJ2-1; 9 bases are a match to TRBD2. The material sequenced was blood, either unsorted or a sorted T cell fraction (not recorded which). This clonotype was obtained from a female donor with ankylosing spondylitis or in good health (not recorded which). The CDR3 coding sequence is TGCGCCAGCAGCCTAATGGGGGTAGCGGGAGTAACTGTCGTTTTCGGTGAGCAGTTCTTC. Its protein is CASSLMGVAGVTVVFGEQFF.